This T cell receptor beta chain came from a study of T cells expressing NK-cell markers. Details on this clonotype: Its antigen is not known.

Study-level points and caveats: Clarity on HCMV specificity was lacking for the expanded NKG2C+ T cell clones. Leadership of the CD3+CD56-NKG2C+ fraction also belonged to these clonotypes in a handful of donors.

The V gene's germline CDR1 is LNHNV and CDR2 YYDKDF (reference sequence). The CDR3 loop spans 18 amino acids. cDNA encoding TCR beta was synthesized via 5'RACE template switching incorporating UMIs. For each CDR3 protein, TCRdb gives one entry from its re-call of the 5' RACE reads, without DNA. The sample has roughly 180,000 distinct CDR3 sequences. This TCR was recovered from a woman aged 18 to 69 in good health. The gene calls are TRBV15 and TRBJ2-1; TCRdb's D call, TRBD2, is unchecked because there is no DNA. What was sequenced was blood T cells: a sorted CD56 or NKG2C T cell subset, CD4+ or CD8+ T cells, or bulk PBMC T cells (not recorded which). CDR3 region: CATSLEVAGSSSYNEQFF.